This T cell receptor beta chain was documented in a study of blood T cell repertoires in COVID-19 (dated by TCRdb to the early 2020s). About the study as a whole: Samples covering the acute and convalescent phases of COVID-19 were provided by collaborators in the United States, Italy and Spain. The material from the prospective study consisted of cDNA or gDNA derived from T cells, B-cell-depleted T cells, or PBMCs. Subjects who had been exposed to COVID-19, were actively infected with it, or had recovered from it provided the deeply sampled blood TCRbeta repertoires that made up the dataset. The repertoires were made available in a free public database intended to serve as a resource for research on the immune response to SARS-CoV-2. Samples came from the ongoing ImmuneRACE study (first 160 participants) plus 1,254 subjects from 6 global collaborators. The sample metadata nearly always contained a de-identified subject ID, COVID-19 status, age in years and sex. Where HLA class I and class II types were available, the types were taken from metadata supplied by the sample provider, not from assay-based typing. The paper's findings and limits, for the study overall: The amount of clinical and demographic metadata varied by source and participant and was provided uncurated.

This clone was seen a few times. No cognate antigen has been identified for it. No base-level quality is on record; no much larger clone is a single base apart. From cysteine to phenylalanine, the CDR3 is 14 amino acids long. Only the CDR3 DNA stays, 42 bases, in frame from base 1. V is clipped by 5 bases and J by 0 bases, and the sequence between their germline boundaries is 8 bases long. The germline V gene gives CDR1 as SGHVS and CDR2 as FQNEAQ. TCRbeta CDR3 regions were amplified from genomic DNA by means of the immunoSEQ Assay, a bias-controlled multiplex PCR. The original pipeline was this. The number of nucleated cells in each sample was estimated by amplification of reference gene primers within the assay. Sequence reads were collapsed and filtered to measure the absolute abundance of every unique TCRbeta CDR3 rearrangement. For each sample, productive Simpson clonality was calculated as the square root of Simpson's diversity index across productive rearrangements. Here the immuneACCESS table is served through TCRdb, limited to in-frame sequences with V and J called. Missing clones are a known gap in these copies; in checked studies unresolved V genes cover under half, and the rest lacks a known reason. V, J and clone size are those of that table, while D and trimming were read from the DNA. The sample includes more than 80,000 clones, with roughly 72% observed a single time. Around 24% of the sample belongs to the ten largest clones.

Each collaborating institution followed its own protocols to collect whole blood in K2EDTA tubes. For TCRbeta analysis, collaborators shipped samples in one of three forms: frozen whole blood, isolated PBMCs, or DNA extracted from either of those sample types. The sequence came from a woman aged 60-75 years in a cohort sampled during active or convalescent COVID-19. Sequencing was done on a sample of peripheral blood. The chain is assembled from TRBV7-8 and TRBJ1-5; the D gene cannot be resolved reliably. In nucleotide form, the sequence is TGTGCCAGCAGCCGCGAGTATAGCAATCAGCCCCAGCATTTT. Translated, this is CASSREYSNQPQHF.